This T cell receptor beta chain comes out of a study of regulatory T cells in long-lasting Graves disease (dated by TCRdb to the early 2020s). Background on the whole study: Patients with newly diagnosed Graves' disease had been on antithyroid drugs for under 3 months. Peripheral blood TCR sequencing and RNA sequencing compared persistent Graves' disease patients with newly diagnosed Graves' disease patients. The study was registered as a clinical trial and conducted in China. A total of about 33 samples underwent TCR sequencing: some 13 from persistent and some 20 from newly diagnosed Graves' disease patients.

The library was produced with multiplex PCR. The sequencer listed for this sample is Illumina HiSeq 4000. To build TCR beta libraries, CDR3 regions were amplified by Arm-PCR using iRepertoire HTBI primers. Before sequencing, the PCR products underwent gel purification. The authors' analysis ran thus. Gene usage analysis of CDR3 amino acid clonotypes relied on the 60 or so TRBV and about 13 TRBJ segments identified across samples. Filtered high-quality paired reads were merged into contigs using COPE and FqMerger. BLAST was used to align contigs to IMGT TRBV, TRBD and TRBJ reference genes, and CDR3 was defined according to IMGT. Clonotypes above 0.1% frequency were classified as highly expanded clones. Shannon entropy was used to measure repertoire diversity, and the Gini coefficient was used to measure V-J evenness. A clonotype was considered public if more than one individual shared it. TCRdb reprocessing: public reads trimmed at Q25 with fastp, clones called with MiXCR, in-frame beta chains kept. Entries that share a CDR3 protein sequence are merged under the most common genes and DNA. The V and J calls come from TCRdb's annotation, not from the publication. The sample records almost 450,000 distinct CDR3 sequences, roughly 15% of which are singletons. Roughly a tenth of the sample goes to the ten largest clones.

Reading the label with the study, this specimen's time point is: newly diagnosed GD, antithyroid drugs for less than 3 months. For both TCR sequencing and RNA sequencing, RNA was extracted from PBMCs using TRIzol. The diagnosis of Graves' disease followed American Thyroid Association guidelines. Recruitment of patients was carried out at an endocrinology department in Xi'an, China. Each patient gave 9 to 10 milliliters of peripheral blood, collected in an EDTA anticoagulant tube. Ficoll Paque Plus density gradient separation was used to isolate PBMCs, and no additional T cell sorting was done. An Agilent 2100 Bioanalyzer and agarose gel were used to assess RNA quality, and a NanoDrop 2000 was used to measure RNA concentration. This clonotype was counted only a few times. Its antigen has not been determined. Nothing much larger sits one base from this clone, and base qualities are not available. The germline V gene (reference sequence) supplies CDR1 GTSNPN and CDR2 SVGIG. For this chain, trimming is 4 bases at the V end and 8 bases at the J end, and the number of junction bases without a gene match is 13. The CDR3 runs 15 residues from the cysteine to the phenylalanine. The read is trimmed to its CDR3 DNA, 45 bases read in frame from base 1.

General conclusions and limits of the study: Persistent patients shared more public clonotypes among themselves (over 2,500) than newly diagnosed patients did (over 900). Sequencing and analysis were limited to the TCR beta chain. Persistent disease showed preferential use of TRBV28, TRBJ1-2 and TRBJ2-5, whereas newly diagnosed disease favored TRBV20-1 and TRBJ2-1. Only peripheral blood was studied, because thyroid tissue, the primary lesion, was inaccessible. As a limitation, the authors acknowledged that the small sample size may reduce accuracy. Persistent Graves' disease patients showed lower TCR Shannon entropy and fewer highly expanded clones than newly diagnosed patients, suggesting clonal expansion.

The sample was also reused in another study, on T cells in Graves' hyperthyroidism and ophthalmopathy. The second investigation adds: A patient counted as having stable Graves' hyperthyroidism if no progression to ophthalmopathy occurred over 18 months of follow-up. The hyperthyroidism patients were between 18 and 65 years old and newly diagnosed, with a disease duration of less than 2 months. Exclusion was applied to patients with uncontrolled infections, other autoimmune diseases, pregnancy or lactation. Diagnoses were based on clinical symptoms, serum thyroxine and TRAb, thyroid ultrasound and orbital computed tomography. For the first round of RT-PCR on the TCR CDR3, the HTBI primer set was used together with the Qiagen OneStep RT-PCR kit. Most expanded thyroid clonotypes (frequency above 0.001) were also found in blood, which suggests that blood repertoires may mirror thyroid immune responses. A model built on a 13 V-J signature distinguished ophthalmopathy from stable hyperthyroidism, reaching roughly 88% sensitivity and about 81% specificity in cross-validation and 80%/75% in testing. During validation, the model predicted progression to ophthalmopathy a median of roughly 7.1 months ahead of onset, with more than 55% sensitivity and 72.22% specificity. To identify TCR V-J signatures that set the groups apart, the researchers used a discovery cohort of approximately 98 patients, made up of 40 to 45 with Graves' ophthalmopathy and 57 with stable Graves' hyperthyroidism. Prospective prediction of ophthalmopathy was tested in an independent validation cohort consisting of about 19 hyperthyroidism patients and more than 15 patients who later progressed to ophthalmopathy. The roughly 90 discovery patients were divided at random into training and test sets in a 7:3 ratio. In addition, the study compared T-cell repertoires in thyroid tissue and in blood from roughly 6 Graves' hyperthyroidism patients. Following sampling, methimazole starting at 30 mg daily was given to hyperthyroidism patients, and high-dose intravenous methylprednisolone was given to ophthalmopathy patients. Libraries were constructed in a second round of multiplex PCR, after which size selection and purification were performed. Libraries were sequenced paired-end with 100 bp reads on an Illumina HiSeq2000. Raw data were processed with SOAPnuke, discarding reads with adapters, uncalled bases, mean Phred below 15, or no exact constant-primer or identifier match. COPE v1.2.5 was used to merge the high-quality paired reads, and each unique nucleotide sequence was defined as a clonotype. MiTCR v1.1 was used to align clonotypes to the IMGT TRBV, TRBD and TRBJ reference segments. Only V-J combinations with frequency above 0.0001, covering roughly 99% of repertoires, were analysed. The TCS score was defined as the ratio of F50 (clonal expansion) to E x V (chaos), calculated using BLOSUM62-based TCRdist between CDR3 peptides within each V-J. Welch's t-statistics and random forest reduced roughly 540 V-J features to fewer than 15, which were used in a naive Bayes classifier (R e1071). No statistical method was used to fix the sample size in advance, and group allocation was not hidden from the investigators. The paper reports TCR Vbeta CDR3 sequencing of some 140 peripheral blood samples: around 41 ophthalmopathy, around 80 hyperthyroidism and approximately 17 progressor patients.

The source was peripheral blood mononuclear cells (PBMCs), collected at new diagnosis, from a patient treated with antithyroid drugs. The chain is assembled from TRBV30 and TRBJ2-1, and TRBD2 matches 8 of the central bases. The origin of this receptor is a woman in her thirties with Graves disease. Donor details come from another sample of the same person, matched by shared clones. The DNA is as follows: TGTGCCTGGAATCTTTCGCCGGGAGGGCTCGATGAGCAGTTCTTC. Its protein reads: CAWNLSPGGLDEQFF.